This entry features one T cell receptor (beta chain) sequence. Sequencing was performed with immunoSEQ multiplex PCR; in TCRdb, only in-frame clones are kept and a portion is missing. Of some 100,000 clones detected, around 87% appear once; the ten largest clones hold roughly 17%. The sample belongs to a study of blood T cell repertoires in COVID-19. Study context: From T cells, B-cell-depleted T cells, or PBMCs came the material, which was cDNA or gDNA.

The CDR3 totals 16 residues. The germline gives CDR1 LGHDT, CDR2 YNNKEL (reference sequence). Losses at the gene ends were 2 bases for V and 7 bases for J; bases not matched to a gene: 8. V is TRBV3-1 (or the pseudogene TRBV3-2) and J is TRBJ2-2; 9 bases match TRBD2. The sample taken for sequencing was peripheral blood. The source is a human donor in a cohort sampled during active COVID-19. CDR3 DNA sequence: TGTGCCAGCAGCCAACGGTTTTATAGCGGGGGCGGGGAGCTGTTTTTT. It specifies CASSQRFYSGGGELFF.